The sample holds a few counts of the clone carrying this T cell receptor beta chain. This entry comes from a study of blood T cell repertoires in COVID-19. Original processing methods: Reference gene primer amplification gave estimated nucleated cell counts. Sequencing used immunoSEQ multiplex PCR; TCRdb keeps in-frame clones, though not all of them. D and trimming come from the DNA, and the V and J calls and clone size come from that table. The sample records about 290,000 clones, over 85% being singletons. Germline values: CDR1 LGHDT, CDR2 YNNKEL (reference sequence). CDR3 length equals 16 residues. Trimming removed 1 base from V and 4 bases from J, with 13 bases in between.

The sequencing sample was made of peripheral blood. This receptor was identified in a woman younger than 45 with COVID-19, enrolled during active disease. The chain is built from TRBV3-1 (or the pseudogene TRBV3-2) and TRBJ2-2; maybe TRBD1 (6 bases). The CDR3 here is CASSQVPDSSTGELFF. In DNA form, the CDR3 reads TGTGCCAGCAGCCAAGTTCCGGACAGTTCCACCGGGGAGCTGTTTTTT.